A single sample gave rise to the 28 T cell receptor beta chains below, sequenced in a study of cytomegalovirus exposure and HLA in healthy donors. PCR employed 60 Vbeta and 13 Jbeta primers. The repertoire was sequenced with immunoSEQ multiplex PCR; TCRdb's copy has only in-frame clones and lacks some. In the table there are fewer than 100,000 clones, 76% of which are singletons. The sequenced sample consisted of PBMCs. Receptors originate from a man aged 35-49 years in good health and CMV-seronegative.

The CDR3 DNA sequence: TGCGCCAGCAGCTTGGAGGGGACAGGGGTAAAGGGGGATGGCTACACCTTC. Residues: CASSLEGTGVKGDGYTF. This chain uses TRBV5-1 with TRBJ1-2, with 10 bases lining up with TRBD1. Germline V gene lookup returns CDR1 SGHRS and CDR2 YFSETQ. With V trimmed by 0 bases and J by 6 bases, 11 bases remained unmatched. The CDR3 totals 17 residues. Full variable domain (missing parts from reference TRBV5-1 and TRBJ1-2): KAGVTQTPRYLIKTRGQQVTLSCSPISGHRSVSWYQQTPGQGLQFLFEYFSETQRNKGNFPGRFSGRQFSNSRSEMNVSTLELGDSALYLCASSLEGTGVKGDGYTFGSGTRLTVV.

The J gene is TRBJ1-2, the V gene TRBV6-5; D gene uncertain. This CDR3 spans 13 amino acids. The germline V and J ends were trimmed by 6 bases and 8 bases, with 16 bases remaining between them. Germline CDR1 is MNHEY and CDR2 is SVGAGI. The CDR3 DNA reads TGTGCCAGCAGCCCATCCCGGAGCGGAGGCTACACCTTC. It codes for CASSPSRSGGYTF.

This clone was seen only a few times. The rearrangement uses TRBV7-9 and TRBJ1-1, with a weak D call TRBD1 (6 bases). Germline-derived CDR1 and CDR2 are SEHNR and FQNEAQ (reference sequence). There are 14 residues in the CDR3. V lost 4 bases to trimming and J lost 11 bases, with 20 bases between them. The CDR3 loop is CASSSDVRGSWAFF. DNA for the CDR3: TGTGCCAGCAGCTCCGATGTCAGGGGTAGTTGGGCTTTCTTT.

J is TRBJ1-2 and V is TRBV28, with 8 bases aligning to TRBD1. There are 16 residues in the CDR3. In germline, CDR1 is MDHEN, CDR2 SYDVKM. Trimming took 5 bases from V and 1 from J; bases not matched to a gene: 9. CDR3 DNA sequence: TGTGCCAGCAGTGAGGACAGGGTACGGAGTAACTATGGCTACACCTTC. Its protein product is CASSEDRVRSNYGYTF.

This clone was detected only once. This rearrangement joins TRBV9 to TRBJ2-2; TRBD2 matches at 9 bases. CDR1 and CDR2 (germline): SGDLS, YYNGEE. Germline trimming cut 4 bases from V and 6 bases from J; bases unmatched to any gene: 10. The CDR3 is 16 residues long. The CDR3 protein is CASSRLASGASGELFF. For the CDR3, the DNA is TGTGCCAGCAGCCGCCTGGCTAGCGGGGCATCCGGGGAGCTGTTTTTT.

This clone has only a few counts. The rearrangement joins TRBV29-1 to TRBJ2-3; maybe TRBD1 (6 bases). The CDR3 loop spans 14 amino acids. CDR1 SQVTM and CDR2 ANQGSEA come from the germline V gene. CDR3 residues: CTLNRDTSTDTQYF. The CDR3 DNA reads TGCACCTTGAACAGGGACACTAGCACAGATACGCAGTATTTT.

J is TRBJ2-7 and V is TRBV30; the D is unclear. The length of the CDR3 is 12 residues. Germline V gene data show CDR1 as GTSNPN and CDR2 as SVGIG (reference sequence). Trimming took off 8 bases at V and 0 bases at J, with 11 bases between the two ends. DNA for the CDR3: TGTGCCCTCCAACAGAACTCCTACGAGCAGTACTTC. Protein product: CALQQNSYEQYF.

This rearrangement joins TRBV11-2 to TRBJ1-5; 7 nucleotides align to TRBD1. CDR1 is SGHAT and CDR2 is FQNNGV in the germline V gene. V gave up 5 bases and J gave up 2 bases; unmatched junction bases: 6. This CDR3 spans 15 amino acids. The CDR3 is CASSPNRGGNQPQHF. CDR3 sequence (DNA): TGTGCCAGCAGCCCGAACAGGGGAGGCAATCAGCCCCAGCATTTT.

About this clone itself: A junction boundary mismatches the germline segment, possibly from a read error. The chain is built from TRBV7-9 and TRBJ1-2; possible D gene TRBD1, 6 bases. The germline V gene encodes CDR1 SEHNR and CDR2 FQNEAQ (reference sequence). The length of the CDR3 is 12 residues. In nucleotides, the CDR3 is TGTTCCAGCAGACCCAACAGGGCTGGCTACACCTTC. Translation gives CSSRPNRAGYTF.

With respect to this clone: An end of the junction differs from the germline gene, which may be a read error. This CDR3 is CSSRDTKTEAFF. The CDR3 coding sequence is TGTTCCAGCCGGGACACAAAAACTGAAGCTTTCTTT. The V gene is TRBV7-9, the J gene TRBJ1-1; weak D call: TRBD1 (6 bases). Germline CDR1 reads SEHNR; CDR2 reads FQNEAQ (reference sequence). The CDR3 spans 12 residues.

The J gene is TRBJ1-2, the V gene TRBV7-2, with TRBD1 identical over 9 bases. Germline CDR1 is SGHTA and CDR2 is FQGNSA. V shed 2 bases and J 6 bases; nucleotides not matched to a gene: 4. The CDR3 length is 14 residues. The DNA of the CDR3 is TGTGCCAGCAGCTTAAACAGGGGGCAGAATGGCTACACCTTC. Its protein is CASSLNRGQNGYTF.

The genes are TRBV29-1 and TRBJ2-4; D is possibly TRBD2 (7 bases). V lost 5 bases and J lost 0, with 11 bases in between. The germline V gene encodes CDR1 SQVTM and CDR2 ANQGSEA. This CDR3 has 14 residues. The CDR3 loop is CSVTRGGAKNIQYF. The DNA of the CDR3 is TGCAGCGTTACTAGGGGGGGAGCCAAAAACATTCAGTACTTC.

This clone occurred a few times. J is TRBJ1-3 and V is TRBV7-9; D might be TRBD1 (6 bases). CDR1 is SEHNR, CDR2 FQNEAQ, per germline (reference sequence). The CDR3 sequence is 15 residues long. The ends were cut back, 5 bases at V and 3 bases at J, with 14 bases in the middle. The CDR3 coding sequence is TGTGCCAGCAGCACAAGGGGGTTCAGTGGAAACACCATATATTTT. The encoded protein is CASSTRGFSGNTIYF.

The chain combines TRBV19 with TRBJ1-2; 9 bases agree with TRBD1. CDR3 length equals 14 residues. Trimming took 6 bases from V and 4 from J; bases not matched to a gene: 6. The germline CDR1 and CDR2 sequences are LNHDA and SQIVND (reference sequence). CDR3 coding DNA: TGTGCCAGTAGACCTTGGGACAGGGTCTATGGCTACACCTTC. Its protein product is CASRPWDRVYGYTF.

The chain combines TRBV23-1 with TRBJ1-5; 7 bases are shared with TRBD1. TRBV23-1 qualifies as an ORF whose function is uncertain. CDR3 length: 15 residues. J lost 4 bases, V lost 2 bases, and 5 bases had no gene match. CDR3 sequence reads: CASSQPTGSNQPQHF. CDR3 coding DNA: TGCGCCAGCAGTCAACCGACAGGGTCTAATCAGCCCCAGCATTTT.

This chain joins TRBV19 and TRBJ2-7, with 7 bases matching TRBD1. V lost 10 bases, J lost 3 bases, and 9 bases stayed unmatched. The CDR3 spans 13 residues. Per germline, CDR1 LNHDA and CDR2 SQIVND (reference sequence). The CDR3: CATQGEGHYEQYF. CDR3 coding DNA: TGTGCCACCCAGGGGGAAGGCCACTACGAGCAGTACTTC.

This clone was picked up a small number of times. This chain joins TRBV11-2 and TRBJ1-5, with 12 bases identical to TRBD1. The length of the CDR3 is 15 residues. V dropped 3 bases and J dropped 5; count of bases not matched to a gene: 2. CDR1 and CDR2 from the germline V gene are SGHAT and FQNNGV. The CDR3 DNA reads TGTGCCAGCAGCTTCGGGACAGGGGGCTATCAGCCCCAGCATTTT. This encodes CASSFGTGGYQPQHF.

On this clone: At one boundary the junction diverges from the germline segment, which might be a read error. At the DNA level, this CDR3 is encoded by other sequences in the same sample as well. The chain has TRBV4-1 and TRBJ2-7; 7 nucleotides agree with TRBD2. Germline V gene sequence: CDR1 MGHRA, CDR2 YSYEKL. The CDR3 has 13 amino acids. As DNA, the CDR3 is TGCGCCAGCAGTCAAGGGACTACCTATGAGCAGTACTTC. It specifies CASSQGTTYEQYF.

CDR3 sequence (DNA): TGTGCCAGTAGTCCGAAGCGGGGGCTCTCCTACAATGAGCAGTTCTTC. Amino acid sequence: CASSPKRGLSYNEQFF. The J gene is TRBJ2-1, the V gene TRBV19, with TRBD2 matching over 8 bases. The germline CDR1 and CDR2 sequences are LNHDA and SQIVND (reference sequence). V lost 5 bases and J lost 0; bases outside the gene matches: 6. This CDR3 is built from 16 residues.

The V call is TRBV5-4, the J call TRBJ2-1, with a tentative D call TRBD1 (6 bases). Germline CDR1 reads SGHNT; CDR2 reads YYREEE (reference sequence). Trimming pared 1 base from V and 4 bases from J, leaving 15 bases between. The CDR3 is 16 residues long. The CDR3 DNA follows: TGTGCCAGCAGCTTGTTTGGGGGTACAGGGTACAATGAGCAGTTCTTC. Its protein is CASSLFGGTGYNEQFF.

The chain links TRBV19 to TRBJ1-4; D unclear. Looked up from germline, CDR1 is LNHDA and CDR2 is SQIVND (reference sequence). This CDR3 region has 15 residues. Deletions cut 3 bases from V and 3 bases from J, with 11 bases between. The CDR3 region has the DNA TGTGCCAGTAGTATGGTGGCAGGATCTAATGAAAAACTGTTTTTT. This codes for CASSMVAGSNEKLFF.

V usage is TRBV11-3 and J usage is TRBJ2-7; TRBD2 is a possible D gene (6 bases). Germline loops: CDR1 SGHNT, CDR2 YENEEA. The CDR3 is made up of 15 amino acids. Trimming removed 2 bases from V and 3 bases from J, with 14 bases in between. CDR3 in amino acids: CASSLHAGTNYEQYF. In DNA, the CDR3 is TGTGCCAGCAGCTTACATGCGGGGACCAACTACGAGCAGTACTTC.

The chain carries TRBV11-2 and TRBJ2-1; tentatively, D is TRBD1 (6 bases). The ends were cut back, 3 bases at V and 5 bases at J, with 11 bases in the middle. Germline values: CDR1 SGHAT, CDR2 FQNNGV. The CDR3 spans 14 residues. The CDR3: CASSFRTANNEQFF. Written as DNA, the CDR3 is TGTGCCAGCAGCTTTAGGACAGCAAACAATGAGCAGTTCTTC.

The chain has TRBV7-2 and TRBJ2-5; 7 nucleotides match TRBD2. The CDR3 runs to 13 residues. The germline gives CDR1 SGHTA, CDR2 FQGNSA. The J segment lost 6 bases and the V segment lost 4 bases, leaving 5 bases of the junction unmatched. The CDR3, as DNA: TGTGCCAGCAGCTCCGGGACTATGAAGACCCAGTACTTC. Residues: CASSSGTMKTQYF.

V is TRBV4-2 and J is TRBJ2-7, with 8 bases lining up with TRBD1. With V trimmed by 3 bases and J by 6 bases, 7 bases remained unmatched. CDR3 length: 14 residues. CDR1 is LGHNA and CDR2 is YNFKEQ in the germline V gene. The DNA for the CDR3 is TGTGCCAGCAGCCATGCGGACAGGGCCGGCGAGCAGTACTTC. Its protein product is CASSHADRAGEQYF.

The chain couples TRBV7-9 to TRBJ2-3; D may be TRBD1 (5 bases). CDR1 and CDR2 from the germline V gene are SEHNR and FQNEAQ (reference sequence). The CDR3 contains 12 residues. Trimming took off 5 bases at V and 7 bases at J, with 10 bases between the two ends. The CDR3 region is CASSPGNNTQYF. CDR3 nucleotides: TGTGCCAGCAGCCCAGGGAATAATACGCAGTATTTT.

The chain has TRBV25-1 and TRBJ1-3, with no clear D. The CDR3 spans 16 residues. Per the germline V gene, CDR1 is MGHDK and CDR2 is SYGVNS. Trimming stripped 1 base from V and 4 bases from J, with 14 bases between. The CDR3: CASSESDGRMGNTIYF. As DNA, the CDR3 is TGTGCCAGCAGTGAATCTGACGGGAGGATGGGAAACACCATATATTTT.

The chain carries TRBV5-1 and TRBJ2-5, with 10 bases identical to TRBD1. J lost 4 bases, V lost 3 bases, and 12 bases had no gene match. There are 17 residues in the CDR3. From germline, CDR1 is SGHRS and CDR2 YFSETQ. CDR3 amino acids: CASSSGTGVRFGETQYF. CDR3 DNA: TGCGCCAGCAGCTCCGGGACAGGGGTTCGGTTTGGAGAGACCCAGTACTTC.